The present T cell receptor beta chain was sequenced within a study of control samples from healthy donors and cancer patients. CDR3 length equals 15 residues. With 3 bases removed from V and 5 bases from J, the gap between germline ends came to 13 bases. CDR1 is SNHLY, CDR2 FYNNEI, per germline. Produced via immunoSEQ multiplex PCR; TCRdb's table is partial and in-frame only. The sample lists around 110,000 clones; roughly 92% were seen once. The chain uses TRBV2 and TRBJ1-4, with D possibly being TRBD1 (6 bases). This receptor was obtained from a man under 40 in good health. Material for sequencing was blood. The CDR3 is CASSDRGQPNEKLFF. CDR3 in DNA: TGTGCCAGCAGTGATAGAGGACAGCCCAATGAAAAACTGTTTTTT.